This entry is about one TCR beta chain. These data come from a study of technical replicates of blood from several donors. Using immunoSEQ multiplex PCR, the repertoire was profiled, and TCRdb retains in-frame clones only, with some absent. The top ten clones hold 0.3% to 0.35% of a sample with approximately 73,000 clones, 96% of them seen once. Germline CDR1 SGHRS, CDR2 YFSETQ. The CDR3 runs to 14 residues. Trimming stripped 1 base from V and 0 bases from J, with 7 bases between. This chain links TRBV5-1 with TRBJ2-5; D may be TRBD1 (5 bases). The TCR comes from a human donor in good health. The sample consisted of T cells isolated from PBMCs. In DNA form, the CDR3 reads TGCGCCAGCAGCTTGCAGGGATACCAAGAGACCCAGTACTTC. Its translation: CASSLQGYQETQYF.